The rows below give T cell receptor beta chains drawn from one sample of a study of vaccination and CD4 T cells after COVID-19. These TCRs are of unknown antigen specificity. One entry per CDR3 protein results from TCRdb running MiXCR on the PCR reads. Here the sample spans about 11,000 distinct CDR3 sequences, approximately 37% being singletons. The specimen sequenced was CD4+ T cells from blood, cultured in vitro. The source is a human donor in good health. The CDR3 runs from the conserved cysteine through the conserved F or W.

V gene	J gene	CDR3 protein
TRBV12-3/TRBV12-4	TRBJ2-7	CASSQPRTSGRISYEQYF
TRBV20-1	TRBJ2-3	CSAPSAGGADTQYF
TRBV28	TRBJ1-6	CASSLGGGNSPLHF
TRBV5-8	TRBJ2-1	CASSPGNEQFF
TRBV6-5	TRBJ2-1	CASSYSTSYNEQFF
TRBV20-1	TRBJ2-7	CSARDQVSTGQYF
TRBV20-1	TRBJ1-3	CSAPQGNTIYF
TRBV15	TRBJ2-7	CATSTIDRNEQYF
TRBV6-1	TRBJ2-7	CASSGGVRYEQYF
TRBV4-3	TRBJ2-1	CASSQDLAGGSDEQFF
TRBV7-9	TRBJ1-2	CASSLGWDTNNYGYTF
TRBV20-1	TRBJ2-3	CSARGTGSPDTQYF
TRBV20-1	TRBJ1-2	CSARDRQGRYGYTF
TRBV25-1	TRBJ1-5	CASSDGANQPQHF
TRBV20-1	TRBJ1-5	CSGRVPGQGVQPQHF
TRBV5-1	TRBJ2-1	CASSPTGGSAFSYNEQFF
TRBV7-2	TRBJ2-7	CASSLLQGHVYEQYF
TRBV7-2	TRBJ2-1	CASTRERVGLGEQFF
TRBV11-2	TRBJ2-1	CASSPGTGVVNEQFF
TRBV20-1	TRBJ2-4	CSTFNPGGNIQYF
TRBV7-7	TRBJ2-2	CASSLEAGELFF
TRBV7-8	TRBJ1-2	CASSPAPSYGYTF
TRBV5-4	TRBJ2-7	CASSLDFYEQYF
TRBV2	TRBJ2-5	CASSGLSGRGETQYF
TRBV15	TRBJ2-7	CATSSGGNFYEQYF
TRBV20-1	TRBJ1-6	CSARGINSPLHF
TRBV19	TRBJ2-1	CASIRAGGYYNEQFF
TRBV6-2/TRBV6-3	TRBJ1-5	CASSRITQGAFSNQPQHF
TRBV19	TRBJ1-1	CASSQRGTENTEAFF
TRBV6-1	TRBJ1-2	CASSDPPYGYTF
TRBV20-1	TRBJ2-7	CSARRHSGYEQYF
TRBV7-3	TRBJ2-7	CASSQSGVSSYEQYF
TRBV24-1	TRBJ2-2	CATQADRETGELFF
TRBV7-3	TRBJ1-1	CASRPDRLSEAFF
TRBV7-2	TRBJ1-6	CASSPGTGVRAPLHF
TRBV11-3	TRBJ2-7	CASSLGGTSAYEQYF
TRBV28	TRBJ1-6	CASSLRVGLLNSPLHF
TRBV24-1	TRBJ2-1	CATSDADSVTYNEQFF
TRBV6-1	TRBJ2-2	CASTLAGANTGELFF
TRBV7-2	TRBJ2-1	CASSLKGPGTGPGNEQFF
TRBV27	TRBJ2-2	CASRRDGGTGELFF
TRBV7-2	TRBJ2-1	CASSWTSDLGNEQFF
TRBV20-1	TRBJ2-3	CSARGGNSADTQYF
TRBV15	TRBJ1-2	CATSRGVDYGYTF
TRBV2	TRBJ1-1	CASSAVGGGLNTEAFF
TRBV4-2	TRBJ1-5	CASSQVWAGSGNQPQHF
TRBV5-8	TRBJ2-1	CASSQDLYNEQFF
TRBV5-8	TRBJ1-5	CASSSGQGYQPQHF
TRBV7-2	TRBJ2-1	CASSPQGASYNEQFF
TRBV4-2	TRBJ2-2	CASSPRRQGATGELFF
TRBV6-1	TRBJ2-7	CAGMGSPTYEQYF
TRBV15	TRBJ2-1	CATSDGGLARTNEQFF